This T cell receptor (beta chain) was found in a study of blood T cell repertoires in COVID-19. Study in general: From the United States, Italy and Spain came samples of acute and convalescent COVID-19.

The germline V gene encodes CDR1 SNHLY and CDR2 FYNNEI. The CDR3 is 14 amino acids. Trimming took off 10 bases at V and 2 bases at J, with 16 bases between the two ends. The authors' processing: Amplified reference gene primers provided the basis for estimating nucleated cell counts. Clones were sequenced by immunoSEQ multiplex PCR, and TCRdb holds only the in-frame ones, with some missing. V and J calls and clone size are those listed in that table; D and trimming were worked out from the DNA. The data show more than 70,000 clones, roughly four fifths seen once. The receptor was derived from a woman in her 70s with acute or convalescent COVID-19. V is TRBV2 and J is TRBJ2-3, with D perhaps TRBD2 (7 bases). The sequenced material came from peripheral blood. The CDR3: CATGSGGYTDTQYF. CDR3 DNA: TGTGCCACCGGGTCGGGGGGCTACACAGATACGCAGTATTTT.